Described below is a single TCR beta chain sequence and its context. Its antigen is currently unknown. These data are taken from a study of beta chain features in type 1 diabetes. General study results and limits: Sequencing of cDNA might inflate the share of cells that strongly express TCR. For Type 1 diabetes patients, all four CD4+ subsets carried TCRB CDR3s that were moderately but significantly shorter.

Sequencing targeted expressed TCRB transcripts, as all isolated RNA had been reverse transcribed. Assay: immunoSEQ multiplex PCR; the TCRdb copy retains only in-frame clones and omits some. The table has more than 250,000 clones, 15% seen once. Sort purity for all populations was recorded as exceeding 98%. The CDR3 is made up of 20 amino acids. V was trimmed by 3 bases and J by 2 bases, leaving 27 bases between them. The germline gives CDR1 MDHEN, CDR2 SYDVKM. The chain uses TRBV28 and TRBJ2-3; D perhaps matches TRBD2 (6 bases). This sequence originates from a young man with type 1 diabetes. The sample consisted of naive CD4+ T cells from blood. The CDR3 coding sequence is TGTGCCAGCAGTTTTTTCTCTATTTGGGGTACCGGGAGACACACAGATACGCAGTATTTT. This translates into CASSFFSIWGTGRHTDTQYF.